This entry lists 3 T cell receptor beta chains sequenced from one sample in a study of blood T cell repertoires in COVID-19. Produced via immunoSEQ multiplex PCR; TCRdb's table is partial and in-frame only. In the table there are about 280,000 clones, roughly 80% of which are singletons. Sequencing was done on a sample of PBMCs or T cells enriched from blood (not recorded which). The source of these receptors is a man aged 40-50 years who had been exposed to COVID-19.

V is TRBV24-1 and J is TRBJ2-4, with a weak D call TRBD2 (6 bases). Trimming removed 7 bases at V and 8 bases at J, with 20 bases between. CDR3 length: 15 residues. Germline V gives CDR1 KGHDR, CDR2 SFDVKD. The CDR3: CATSDGLSLPDIQYF. For the CDR3, the DNA is TGTGCCACCAGCGATGGACTATCCCTACCGGACATTCAGTACTTC.

The chain carries TRBV11-3 and TRBJ1-1, with D perhaps TRBD1 (5 bases). The CDR3 has 15 residues. Trimming removed 9 bases from V and 0 bases from J, with 17 bases in between. CDR1 is SGHNT, CDR2 YENEEA, per germline. CDR3 DNA sequence: TGTGCCAGTCGCTACCGAGGGACTATGAACACTGAAGCTTTCTTT. As protein: CASRYRGTMNTEAFF.

Here the CDR3 DNA reads TGTGCCAGCAGCTTAGGCCAGACTGCGCAGGGAGGTGAAAAACTGTTTTTT. This sequence encodes CASSLGQTAQGGEKLFF. The chain uses TRBV11-3 and TRBJ1-4; perhaps TRBD1 as D (5 bases). The CDR3 is made up of 17 amino acids. V gave up 1 base and J gave up 7 bases, with 19 bases separating them. Germline V gives CDR1 SGHNT, CDR2 YENEEA.